This is a list of T cell receptor beta chains from one sample in a study of Graves' ophthalmopathy and Graves' hyperthyroidism. One entry per CDR3 protein results from TCRdb running MiXCR on the multiplex PCR reads. The sample includes 230,000 or so distinct CDR3 sequences, 40% to 50% seen only once; the top ten take roughly 50%. The sequenced sample consisted of peripheral blood. These receptors were taken from an adult man with Graves' ophthalmopathy. Both conserved end residues are part of each CDR3. The D gene is left open where the match is weak. Where a row states a size, it is once, few, many or the class of an expanded clone; other rows omit it.

clone_size | d_call | j_call | v_call | cdr3_nt | cdr3_aa
- | - | TRBJ1-2 | TRBV7-9 | TGTGCCAGCAGCCAAGAAAACTCCAGGGCCCCCCTGGATGGCTACACCTTC | CASSQENSRAPLDGYTF
- | - | TRBJ1-1 | TRBV30 | TGTGCCTGGACCGGGCAGACGAACACTGAAGCTTTCTTT | CAWTGQTNTEAFF
- | - | TRBJ2-2 | TRBV7-3 | TGTGCCAGCAGTGAGGGTTGGGACACCGGGGAGCTGTTTTTT | CASSEGWDTGELFF
- | TRBD2 | TRBJ2-7 | TRBV20-1 | TGCAGTGCCTTTAGCGGGAGGGCCTACGAGCAGTACTTC | CSAFSGRAYEQYF
- | TRBD1 | TRBJ1-6 | TRBV9 | TGTGCCAGCAGACCTCGACCAGGGGGTATCGATTCACCCCTCCACTTT | CASRPRPGGIDSPLHF
few | - | TRBJ2-7 | TRBV5-1 | TGCGCCAGCAGCTTAGGGGCACAGGTAGGCGAGCAGTACTTC | CASSLGAQVGEQYF
- | TRBD1 | TRBJ2-7 | TRBV5-6 | TGTGCCAGCAGCTATCTGGACAGGGCCTACGAGCAGTACTTC | CASSYLDRAYEQYF
- | - | TRBJ1-1 | TRBV7-3 | TGTGCCAGCAGCTGGCGGGGGGCCACTGAAGCTTTCTTT | CASSWRGATEAFF
few | - | TRBJ2-7 | TRBV7-8 | TGTGCCAGCAGCTTAGTAGGGACCGAGCAGTACTTC | CASSLVGTEQYF
- | TRBD1 | TRBJ1-2 | TRBV24-1 | TGTGCCACCAGTGGCCGGACAGGCCGGGGCTACACCTTC | CATSGRTGRGYTF
many | - | TRBJ1-2 | TRBV24-1 | TGTGCCACCAGTCTGGACAGAAACTATGGCTACACCTTC | CATSLDRNYGYTF
- | - | TRBJ1-5 | TRBV20-1 | TGCAGTGCTTTTACAGGGTCAGACGATCAGCCCCAGCATTTT | CSAFTGSDDQPQHF
- | - | TRBJ2-7 | TRBV20-1 | TGCAGTGCTAGAGATAATAGGGGCGGCCACGAGCAGTACTTC | CSARDNRGGHEQYF
many | TRBD2 | TRBJ2-5 | TRBV10-3 | TGTGCCATCACTAGCGGACGCCAAGAGACCCAGTACTTC | CAITSGRQETQYF
- | - | TRBJ2-5 | TRBV7-7 | TGTGCTAGCAGCTTAGGGCCCCGGGGGAACCAAGAGACCCAGTACTTC | CASSLGPRGNQETQYF
few | - | TRBJ1-4 | TRBV2 | TGTGCCAGCAATGGGGCAGCAACTAATGAAAAACTGTTTTTT | CASNGAATNEKLFF
- | - | TRBJ2-3 | TRBV19 | TGTGCCAGTAGCTCCTCCTGGAATACGCAGTATTTT | CASSSSWNTQYF
- | - | TRBJ1-6 | TRBV2 | TGTGCCAGCGATCAGGGTGAGATGGATTCACCCCTCCACTTT | CASDQGEMDSPLHF